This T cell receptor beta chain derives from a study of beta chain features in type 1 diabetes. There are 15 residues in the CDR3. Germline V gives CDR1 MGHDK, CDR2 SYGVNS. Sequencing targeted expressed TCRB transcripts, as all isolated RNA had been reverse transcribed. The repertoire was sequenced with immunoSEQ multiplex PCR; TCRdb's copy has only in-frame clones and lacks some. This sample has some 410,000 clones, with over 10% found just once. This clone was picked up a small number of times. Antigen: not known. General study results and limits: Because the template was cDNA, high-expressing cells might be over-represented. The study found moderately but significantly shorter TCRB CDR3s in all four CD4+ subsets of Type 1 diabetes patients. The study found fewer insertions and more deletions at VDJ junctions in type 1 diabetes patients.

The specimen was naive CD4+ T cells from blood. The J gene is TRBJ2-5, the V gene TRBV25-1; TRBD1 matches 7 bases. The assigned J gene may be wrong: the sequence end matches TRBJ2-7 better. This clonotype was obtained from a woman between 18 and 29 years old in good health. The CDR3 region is CASSEYPGQSYEQYF. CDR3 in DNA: TGTGCCAGCAGTGAATATCCGGGACAGAGCTACGAGCAGTACTTC.